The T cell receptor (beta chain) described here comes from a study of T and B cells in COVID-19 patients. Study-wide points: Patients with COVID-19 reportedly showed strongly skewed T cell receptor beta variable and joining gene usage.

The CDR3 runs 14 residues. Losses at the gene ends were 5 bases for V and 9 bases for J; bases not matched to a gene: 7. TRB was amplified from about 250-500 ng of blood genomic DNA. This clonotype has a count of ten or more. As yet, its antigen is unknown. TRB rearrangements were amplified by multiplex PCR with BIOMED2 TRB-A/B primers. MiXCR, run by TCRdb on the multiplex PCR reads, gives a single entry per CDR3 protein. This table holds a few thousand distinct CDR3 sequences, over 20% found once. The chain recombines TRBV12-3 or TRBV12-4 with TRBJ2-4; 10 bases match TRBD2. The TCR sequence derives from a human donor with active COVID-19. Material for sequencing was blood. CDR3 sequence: CASSPPSGRSIQYF. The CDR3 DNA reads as TGTGCCAGCAGTCCTCCTAGCGGGAGAAGCATTCAGTACTTC.